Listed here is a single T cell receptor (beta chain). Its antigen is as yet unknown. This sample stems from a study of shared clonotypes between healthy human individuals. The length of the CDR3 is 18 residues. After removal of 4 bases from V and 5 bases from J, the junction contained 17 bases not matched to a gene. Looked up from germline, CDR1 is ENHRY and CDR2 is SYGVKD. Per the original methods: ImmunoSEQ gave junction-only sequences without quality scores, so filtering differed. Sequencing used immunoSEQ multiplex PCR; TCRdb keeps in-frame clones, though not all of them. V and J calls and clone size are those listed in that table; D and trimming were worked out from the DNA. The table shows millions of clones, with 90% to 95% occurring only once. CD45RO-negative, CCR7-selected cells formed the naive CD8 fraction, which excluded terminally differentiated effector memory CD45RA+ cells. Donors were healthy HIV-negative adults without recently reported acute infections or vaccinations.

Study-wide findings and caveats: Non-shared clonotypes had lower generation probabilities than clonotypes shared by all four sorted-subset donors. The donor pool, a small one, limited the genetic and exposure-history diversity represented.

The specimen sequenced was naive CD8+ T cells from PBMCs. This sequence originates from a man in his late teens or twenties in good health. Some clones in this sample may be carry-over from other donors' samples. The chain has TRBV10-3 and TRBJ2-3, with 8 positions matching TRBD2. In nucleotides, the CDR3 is TGTGCCATCAGTGCAGCACCCTCGGGGGGGGCGCAGGGAGATACGCAGTATTTT. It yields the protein CAISAAPSGGAQGDTQYF.